Here is one T cell receptor (beta chain) with its context. The antigen is unknown. The V gene's germline CDR1 is MNHNS and CDR2 SASEGT. With 3 bases removed from V and 1 base from J, the gap between germline ends came to 15 bases. The CDR3 covers 16 residues. The data belong to a study of OX40 agonist ivuxolimab in advanced cancers. Study-level results: Among patients with partial responses at 0.1-3.0 mg/kg, clonal expansion was among the lowest. Expanded clones belonging to CD8+ T cells outnumbered, on average, those of CD4+.

Data came from immunoSEQ multiplex PCR; TCRdb stores just in-frame clones and leaves some out. The data show roughly 48,000 clones, with approximately 79% seen just once and approximately 2% held by the top ten. Specimen: CD4+ or CD8+ T cells sorted from blood, collected in a trial of the OX40 agonist ivuxolimab. The receptor's source is an adult with an advanced solid tumor such as melanoma, head and neck, liver or kidney cancer. This chain uses TRBV6-1 with TRBJ2-5; D might be TRBD1 or TRBD2, each matching 5 bases. CDR3 coding DNA: TGTGCCAGCAGTGACTTGGGACGTCGGACCCAAGAGACCCAGTACTTC. The encoded protein is CASSDLGRRTQETQYF.